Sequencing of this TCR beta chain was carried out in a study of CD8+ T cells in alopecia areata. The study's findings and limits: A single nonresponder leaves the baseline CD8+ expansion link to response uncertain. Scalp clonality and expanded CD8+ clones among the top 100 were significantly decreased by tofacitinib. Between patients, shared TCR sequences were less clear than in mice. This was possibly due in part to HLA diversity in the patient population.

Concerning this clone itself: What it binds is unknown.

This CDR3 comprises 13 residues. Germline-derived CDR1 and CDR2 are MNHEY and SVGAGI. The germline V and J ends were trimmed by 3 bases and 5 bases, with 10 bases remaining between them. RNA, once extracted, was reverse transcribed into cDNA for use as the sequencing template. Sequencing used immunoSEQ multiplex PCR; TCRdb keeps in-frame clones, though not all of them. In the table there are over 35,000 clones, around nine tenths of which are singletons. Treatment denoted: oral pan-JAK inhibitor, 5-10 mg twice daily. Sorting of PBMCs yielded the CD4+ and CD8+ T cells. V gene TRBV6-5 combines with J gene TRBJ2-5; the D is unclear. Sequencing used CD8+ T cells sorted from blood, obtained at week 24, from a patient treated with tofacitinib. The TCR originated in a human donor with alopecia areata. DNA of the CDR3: TGTGCCAGCAGTTATATGCAGGATGAGACCCAGTACTTC. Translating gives CASSYMQDETQYF.